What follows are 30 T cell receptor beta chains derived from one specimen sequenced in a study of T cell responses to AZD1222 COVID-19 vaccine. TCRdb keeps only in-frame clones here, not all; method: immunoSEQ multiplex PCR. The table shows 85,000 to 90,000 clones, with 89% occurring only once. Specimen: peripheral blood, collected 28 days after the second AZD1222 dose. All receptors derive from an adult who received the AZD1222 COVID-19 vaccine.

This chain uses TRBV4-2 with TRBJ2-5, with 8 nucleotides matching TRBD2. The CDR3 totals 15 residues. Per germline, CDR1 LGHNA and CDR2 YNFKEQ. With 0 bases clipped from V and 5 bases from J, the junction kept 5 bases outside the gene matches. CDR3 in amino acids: CASSQDRGGYETQYF. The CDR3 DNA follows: TGTGCCAGCAGCCAAGATCGGGGGGGCTACGAGACCCAGTACTTC.

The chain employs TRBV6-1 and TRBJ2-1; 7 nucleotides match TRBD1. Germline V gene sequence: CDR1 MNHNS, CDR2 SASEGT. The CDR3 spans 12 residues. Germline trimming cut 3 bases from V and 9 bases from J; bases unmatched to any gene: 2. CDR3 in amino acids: CASSDGTAEQFF. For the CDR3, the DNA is TGTGCCAGCAGTGATGGGACAGCTGAGCAGTTCTTC.

The CDR3 nucleotides are TGTGCCAGCAGTTATGTGGGCGGAACGTCTGAAGCTTTCTTT. Translation: CASSYVGGTSEAFF. The chain carries TRBV6-2 or TRBV6-3 and TRBJ1-1; D ambiguous. The length of the CDR3 is 14 residues. V was trimmed by 3 bases and J by 6 bases, leaving 14 bases between them. Germline CDR1 is MNHEY and CDR2 is SVGEGT.

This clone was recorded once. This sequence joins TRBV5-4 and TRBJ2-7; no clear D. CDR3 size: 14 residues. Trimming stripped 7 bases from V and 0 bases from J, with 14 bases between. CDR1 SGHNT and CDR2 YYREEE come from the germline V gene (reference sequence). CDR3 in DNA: TGTGCCAGCGGCACGGACCCCAGCTCCTACGAGCAGTACGTC. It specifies CASGTDPSSYEQYV.

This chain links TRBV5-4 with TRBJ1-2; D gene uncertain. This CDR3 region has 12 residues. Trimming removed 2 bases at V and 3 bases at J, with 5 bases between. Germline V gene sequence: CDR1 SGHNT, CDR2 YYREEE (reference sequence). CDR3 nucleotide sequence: TGTGCCAGCAGCTTAAGGGACTATGGCTACACCTTC. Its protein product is CASSLRDYGYTF.

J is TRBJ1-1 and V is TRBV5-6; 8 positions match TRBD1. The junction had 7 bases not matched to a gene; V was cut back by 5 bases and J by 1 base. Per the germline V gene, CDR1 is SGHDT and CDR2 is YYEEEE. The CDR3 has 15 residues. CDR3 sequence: CASRPTGTGNTEAFF. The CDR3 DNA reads TGTGCCAGCAGACCGACCGGGACAGGGAACACTGAAGCTTTCTTT.

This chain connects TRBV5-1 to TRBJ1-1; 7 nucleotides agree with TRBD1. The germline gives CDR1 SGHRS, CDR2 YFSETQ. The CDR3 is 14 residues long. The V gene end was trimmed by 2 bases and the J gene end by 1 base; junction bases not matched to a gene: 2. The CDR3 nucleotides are TGCGCCAGCAGCTTTGGGACAGCGAACACTGAAGCTTTCTTT. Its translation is CASSFGTANTEAFF. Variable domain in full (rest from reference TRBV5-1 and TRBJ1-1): KAGVTQTPRYLIKTRGQQVTLSCSPISGHRSVSWYQQTPGQGLQFLFEYFSETQRNKGNFPGRFSGRQFSNSRSEMNVSTLELGDSALYLCASSFGTANTEAFFGQGTRLTVV.

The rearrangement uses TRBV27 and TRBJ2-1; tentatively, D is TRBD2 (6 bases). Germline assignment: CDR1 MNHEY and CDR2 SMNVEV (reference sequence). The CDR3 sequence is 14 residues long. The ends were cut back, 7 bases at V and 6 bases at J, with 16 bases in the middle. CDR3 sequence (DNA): TGTGCCAGCACCTTCCAGGCCGGGGGCAATGAGCAGTTCTTC. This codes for CASTFQAGGNEQFF.

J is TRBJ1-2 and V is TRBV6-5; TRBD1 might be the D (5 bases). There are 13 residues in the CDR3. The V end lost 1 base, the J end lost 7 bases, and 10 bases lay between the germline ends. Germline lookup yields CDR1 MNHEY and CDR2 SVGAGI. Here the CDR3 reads CASSYFGAGGYTF. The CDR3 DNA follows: TGTGCCAGCAGTTACTTTGGGGCGGGTGGCTACACCTTC.

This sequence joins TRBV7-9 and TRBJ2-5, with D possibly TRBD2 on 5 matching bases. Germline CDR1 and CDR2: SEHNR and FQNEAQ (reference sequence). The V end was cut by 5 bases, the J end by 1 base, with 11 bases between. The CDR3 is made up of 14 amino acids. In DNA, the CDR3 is TGTGCCAGCAGCCCGGGGTCCCTCCAAGAGACCCAGTACTTC. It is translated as CASSPGSLQETQYF.

The CDR3, as DNA: TGTGCCAGCAGCGGAAGGACAGGGGGCACCGGGGAGCTGTTTTTT. Its translation: CASSGRTGGTGELFF. V and J are TRBV9 and TRBJ2-2, with 10 bases matching TRBD1. The CDR3 consists of 15 residues. CDR1 and CDR2 (germline): SGDLS, YYNGEE. V dropped 3 bases and J dropped 4; count of bases not matched to a gene: 3.

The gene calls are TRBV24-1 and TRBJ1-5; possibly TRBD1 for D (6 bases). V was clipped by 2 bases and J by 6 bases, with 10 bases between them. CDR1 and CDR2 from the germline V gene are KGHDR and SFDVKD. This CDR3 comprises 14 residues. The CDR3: CATSDSGASQPQHF. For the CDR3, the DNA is TGTGCCACCAGTGATTCAGGGGCTAGTCAGCCCCAGCATTTT.

DNA of the CDR3: TGCGCCAGCAGTGGAAGACAGGGGAGCTCCTATAATTCACCCCTCCACTTT. This encodes CASSGRQGSSYNSPLHF. This chain joins TRBV10-2 and TRBJ1-6, with 8 nucleotides matching TRBD1. CDR1 and CDR2 from the germline V gene are WSHSY and SAAADI. Unmatched junction bases numbered 5, after V lost 4 bases and J lost 0 bases. This CDR3 is 17 amino acids long.

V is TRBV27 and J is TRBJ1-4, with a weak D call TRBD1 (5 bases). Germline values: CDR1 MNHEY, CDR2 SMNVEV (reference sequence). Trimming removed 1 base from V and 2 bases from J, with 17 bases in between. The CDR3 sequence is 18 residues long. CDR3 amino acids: CASSLFGDFGITNEKLFF. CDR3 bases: TGTGCCAGCAGTTTATTTGGGGACTTCGGTATTACTAATGAAAAACTGTTTTTT.

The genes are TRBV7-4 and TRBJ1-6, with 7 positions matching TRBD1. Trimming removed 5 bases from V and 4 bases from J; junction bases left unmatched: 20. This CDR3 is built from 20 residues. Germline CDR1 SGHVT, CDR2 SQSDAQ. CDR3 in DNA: TGTGCCAGCAGCGTAAACCGACCTCCCAGGGGGGCGGCTTATAATTCACCCCTCCACTTT. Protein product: CASSVNRPPRGAAYNSPLHF.

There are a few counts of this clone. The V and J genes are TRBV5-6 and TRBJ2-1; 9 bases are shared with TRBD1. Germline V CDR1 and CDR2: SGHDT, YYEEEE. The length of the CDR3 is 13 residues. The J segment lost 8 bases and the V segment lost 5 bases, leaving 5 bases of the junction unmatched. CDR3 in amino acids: CASSPDRGDEQFF. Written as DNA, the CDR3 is TGTGCCAGCAGTCCGGACAGGGGTGATGAGCAGTTCTTC.

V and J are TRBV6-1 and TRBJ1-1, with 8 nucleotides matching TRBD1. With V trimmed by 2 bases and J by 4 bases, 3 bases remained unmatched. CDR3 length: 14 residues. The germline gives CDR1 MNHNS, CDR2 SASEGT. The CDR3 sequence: CASSEQGAFTEAFF. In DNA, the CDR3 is TGTGCCAGCAGTGAACAGGGGGCCTTCACTGAAGCTTTCTTT.

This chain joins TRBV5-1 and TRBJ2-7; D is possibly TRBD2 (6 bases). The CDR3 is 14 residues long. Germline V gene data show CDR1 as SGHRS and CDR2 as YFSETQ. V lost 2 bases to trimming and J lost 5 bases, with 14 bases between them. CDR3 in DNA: TGCGCCAGCAGCTTCGAGGGGACTTCGAACGAGCAGTACGTC. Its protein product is CASSFEGTSNEQYV.

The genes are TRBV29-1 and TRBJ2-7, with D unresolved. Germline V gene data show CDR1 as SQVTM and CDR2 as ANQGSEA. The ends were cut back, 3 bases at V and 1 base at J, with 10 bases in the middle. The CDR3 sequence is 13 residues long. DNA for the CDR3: TGCAGCGTTGACTGGTGGGATTCCTACGAGCAGTACGTC. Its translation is CSVDWWDSYEQYV.

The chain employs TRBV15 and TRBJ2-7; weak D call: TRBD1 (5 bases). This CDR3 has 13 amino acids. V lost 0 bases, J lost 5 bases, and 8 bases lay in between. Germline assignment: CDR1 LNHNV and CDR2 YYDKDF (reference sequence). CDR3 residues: CATSRDPGNEQYF. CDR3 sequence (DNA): TGTGCCACCAGCAGAGATCCAGGGAACGAGCAGTACTTC.

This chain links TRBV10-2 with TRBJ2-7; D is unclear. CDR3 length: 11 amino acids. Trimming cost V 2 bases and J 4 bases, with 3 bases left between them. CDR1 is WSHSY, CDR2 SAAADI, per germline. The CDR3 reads CASSEGYEQYV. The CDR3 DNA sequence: TGCGCCAGCAGTGAGGGGTACGAGCAGTACGTC.

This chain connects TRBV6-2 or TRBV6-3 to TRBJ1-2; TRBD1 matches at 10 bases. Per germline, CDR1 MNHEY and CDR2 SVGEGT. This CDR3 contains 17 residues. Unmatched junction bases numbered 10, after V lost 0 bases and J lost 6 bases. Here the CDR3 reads CASSYSEWDRGYHGYTF. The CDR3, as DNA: TGTGCCAGCAGTTACTCGGAGTGGGACAGGGGCTACCATGGCTACACCTTC.

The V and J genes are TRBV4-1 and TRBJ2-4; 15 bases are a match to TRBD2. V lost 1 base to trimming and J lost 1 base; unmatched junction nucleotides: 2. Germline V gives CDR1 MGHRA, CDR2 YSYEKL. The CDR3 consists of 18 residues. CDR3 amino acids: CASSQGTSGGAAKNIQYF. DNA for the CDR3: TGCGCCAGCAGCCAAGGGACTAGCGGGGGGGCGGCCAAAAACATTCAGTACTTC.

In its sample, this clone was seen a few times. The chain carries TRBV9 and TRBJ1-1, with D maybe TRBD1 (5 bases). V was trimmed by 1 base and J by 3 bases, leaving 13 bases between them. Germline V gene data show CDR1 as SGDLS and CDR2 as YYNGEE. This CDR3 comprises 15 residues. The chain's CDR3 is CASSVYGARDTEAFF. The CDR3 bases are TGTGCCAGCAGCGTATACGGGGCGCGGGACACTGAAGCTTTCTTT.

For the CDR3, the DNA is TGTGCCAGCAGCGTAGAAGGACTAGCGGATAGCACAGATACGCAGTATTTT. Translating it yields CASSVEGLADSTDTQYF. This chain connects TRBV9 to TRBJ2-3; 10 nucleotides match TRBD2. The CDR3 has 17 amino acids. Unmatched junction bases numbered 4, after V lost 0 bases and J lost 0 bases. CDR1 SGDLS and CDR2 YYNGEE come from the germline V gene. The whole variable domain, remainder taken from reference TRBV9 and TRBJ2-3, is DSGVTQTPKHLITATGQRVTLRCSPRSGDLSVYWYQQSLDQGLQFLIQYYNGEERAKGNILERFSAQQFPDLHSELNLSSLELGDSALYFCASSVEGLADSTDTQYFGPGTRLTVL.

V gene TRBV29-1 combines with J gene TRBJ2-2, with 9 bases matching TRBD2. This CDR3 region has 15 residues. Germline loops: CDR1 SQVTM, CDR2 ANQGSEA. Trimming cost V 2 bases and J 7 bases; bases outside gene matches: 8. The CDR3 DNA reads TGCAGCGTTGAATTGGCGGGGGGGCGCCACGGGGAGCTGTTTTTT. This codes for CSVELAGGRHGELFF.

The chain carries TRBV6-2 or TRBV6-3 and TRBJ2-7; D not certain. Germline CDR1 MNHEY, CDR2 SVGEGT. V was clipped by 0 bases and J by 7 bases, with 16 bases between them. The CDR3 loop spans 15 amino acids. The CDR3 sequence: CASSYSGSGMGEQYF. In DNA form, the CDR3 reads TGTGCCAGCAGTTACTCGGGATCGGGCATGGGGGAGCAGTACTTC.

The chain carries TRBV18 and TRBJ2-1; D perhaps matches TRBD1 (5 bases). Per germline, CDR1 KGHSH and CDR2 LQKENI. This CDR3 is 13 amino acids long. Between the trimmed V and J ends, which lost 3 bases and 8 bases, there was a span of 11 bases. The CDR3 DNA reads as TGTGCCAGCTCACCGATCCAGGGCGATGAGCAGTTCTTC. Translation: CASSPIQGDEQFF.

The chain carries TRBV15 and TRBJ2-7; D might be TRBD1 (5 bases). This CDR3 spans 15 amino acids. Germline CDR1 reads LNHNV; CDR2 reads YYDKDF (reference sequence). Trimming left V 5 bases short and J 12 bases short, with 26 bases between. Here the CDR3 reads CATSPMQSVGDVLYF. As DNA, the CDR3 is TGTGCCACCAGCCCAATGCAGTCAGTAGGGGATGTCCTGTACTTC.

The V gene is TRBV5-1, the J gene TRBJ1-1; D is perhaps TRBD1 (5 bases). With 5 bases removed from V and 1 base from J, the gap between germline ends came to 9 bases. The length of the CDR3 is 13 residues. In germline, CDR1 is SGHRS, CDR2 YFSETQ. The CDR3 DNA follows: TGCGCCAGCAGGAAGGGGCAGAACACTGAAGCTTTCTTT. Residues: CASRKGQNTEAFF.